This T cell receptor beta chain was found in a study of metastatic and nonmetastatic thyroid tumors. Whole-study context: Across peripheral blood and tumor or nodule tissue samples taken from malignant and benign thyroid patients, the repertoires were compared with one another. Study-wide points: Within blood and tumor, benign nodules reportedly had significantly lower TCR beta diversity than malignant thyroid tumors did.

Germline V gives CDR1 PRHDT, CDR2 FYEKMQ (reference sequence). The CDR3 runs to 16 residues. V shed 4 bases, J shed 0 bases, and the junction held 8 bases outside the gene matches. In this sample, this clone turned up many times. The antigen is not known. Patients underwent thyroid surgery, and none had received any treatment before it. Source study methods: Using the CDR3 differences seen across clinicopathological groups, the authors built a distant-metastasis classifier for papillary thyroid cancer, which was meant to discriminate distant-metastatic patients. With MiXCR, TCRdb reprocessed the PCR reads. Here the V and J calls rest on TCRdb's processing, not on the authors' analysis. The sample records roughly 2,000 clones, over 9.5% being singletons.

The material sequenced was tumor tissue. The chain couples TRBV13 to TRBJ1-1, with 7 bases matching TRBD1. This receptor was obtained from a female donor with papillary thyroid cancer or a benign thyroid nodule (not recorded which). Some clones in this sample may be carry-over from other donors' samples. This CDR3 reads CASSSTGRGMNTEAFF. CDR3 nucleotide sequence: TGTGCCAGCAGCTCGACAGGGAGAGGGATGAACACTGAAGCTTTCTTT.